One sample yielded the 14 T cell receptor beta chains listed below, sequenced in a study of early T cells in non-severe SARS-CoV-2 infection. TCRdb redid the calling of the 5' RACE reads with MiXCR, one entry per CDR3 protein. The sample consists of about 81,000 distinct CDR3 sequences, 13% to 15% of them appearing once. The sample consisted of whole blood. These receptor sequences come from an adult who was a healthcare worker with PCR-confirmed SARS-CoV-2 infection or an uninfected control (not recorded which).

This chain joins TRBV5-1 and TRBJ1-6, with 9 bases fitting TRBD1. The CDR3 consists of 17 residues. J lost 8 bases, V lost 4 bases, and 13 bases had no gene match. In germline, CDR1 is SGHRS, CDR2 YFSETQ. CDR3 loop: CASSEGQGSILDSPLHF. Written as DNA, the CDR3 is TGCGCCAGCAGCGAGGGACAGGGAAGTATTCTGGATTCACCCCTCCACTTT.

CDR3 DNA sequence: TGTGCCAGCAGCCGGACTAGCGACGGAGATACGCAGTATTTT. This encodes CASSRTSDGDTQYF. The rearrangement links TRBV4-2 to TRBJ2-3, with 9 bases that match TRBD2. Losses at the gene ends were 4 bases for V and 5 bases for J; bases not matched to a gene: 4. This CDR3 contains 14 residues. In germline, CDR1 is LGHNA, CDR2 YNFKEQ.

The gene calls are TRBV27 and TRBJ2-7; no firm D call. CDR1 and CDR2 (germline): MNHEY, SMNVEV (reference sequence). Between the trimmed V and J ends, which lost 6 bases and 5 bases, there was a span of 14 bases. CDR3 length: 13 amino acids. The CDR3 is CASSGEVRHEQYF. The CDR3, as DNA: TGTGCCAGCAGCGGCGAAGTCAGGCACGAGCAGTACTTC.

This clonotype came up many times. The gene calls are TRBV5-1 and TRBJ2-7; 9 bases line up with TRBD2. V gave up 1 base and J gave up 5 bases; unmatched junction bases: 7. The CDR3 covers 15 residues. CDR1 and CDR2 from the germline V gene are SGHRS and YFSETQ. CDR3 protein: CASSLLRLAVDEQYF. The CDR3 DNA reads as TGCGCCAGCAGCTTGCTGAGACTAGCGGTTGACGAGCAGTACTTC.

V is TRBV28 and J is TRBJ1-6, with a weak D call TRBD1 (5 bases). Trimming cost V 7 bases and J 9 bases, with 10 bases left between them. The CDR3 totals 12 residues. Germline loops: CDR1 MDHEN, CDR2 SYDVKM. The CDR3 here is CASTGTGSPLHF. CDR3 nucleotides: TGTGCCAGCACCGGGACGGGTTCACCCCTCCACTTT. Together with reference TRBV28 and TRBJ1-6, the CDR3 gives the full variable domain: DVKVTQSSRYLVKRTGEKVFLECVQDMDHENMFWYRQDPGLGLRLIYFSYDVKMKEKGDIPEGYSVSREKKERFSLILESASTNQTSMYLCASTGTGSPLHFGNGTRLTVT.

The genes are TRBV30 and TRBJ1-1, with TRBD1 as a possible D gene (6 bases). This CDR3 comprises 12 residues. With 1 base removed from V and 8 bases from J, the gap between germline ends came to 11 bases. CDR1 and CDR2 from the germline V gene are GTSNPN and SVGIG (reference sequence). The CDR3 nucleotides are TGTGCCTGGAGTGATCAAGACAGGGAAGCTTTCTTT. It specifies CAWSDQDREAFF.

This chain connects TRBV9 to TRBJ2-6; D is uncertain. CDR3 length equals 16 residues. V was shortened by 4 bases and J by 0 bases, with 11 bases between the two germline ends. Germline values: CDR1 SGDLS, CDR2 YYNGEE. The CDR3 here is CASSPHSRSGANVLTF. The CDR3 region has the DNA TGTGCCAGCAGCCCTCACTCGCGCTCTGGGGCCAACGTCCTGACTTTC.

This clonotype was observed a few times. DNA for the CDR3: TGTGCCAGCACCCAAGAATGGGACAGGGGAACCTCCTACGAGCAGTACTTC. Translation: CASTQEWDRGTSYEQYF. The chain employs TRBV28 and TRBJ2-7; 10 nucleotides match TRBD1. The junction had 12 bases not matched to a gene; V was cut back by 7 bases and J by 0 bases. This CDR3 spans 17 amino acids. Germline V gives CDR1 MDHEN, CDR2 SYDVKM.

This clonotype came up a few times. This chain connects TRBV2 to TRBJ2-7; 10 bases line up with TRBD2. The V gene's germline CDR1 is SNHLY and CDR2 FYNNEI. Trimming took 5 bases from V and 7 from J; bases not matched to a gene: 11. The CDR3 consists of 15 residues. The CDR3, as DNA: TGTGCCAGCAGTTGGACTAGCGGCCAGGTGGTAGAGCAGTACTTC. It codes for CASSWTSGQVVEQYF.

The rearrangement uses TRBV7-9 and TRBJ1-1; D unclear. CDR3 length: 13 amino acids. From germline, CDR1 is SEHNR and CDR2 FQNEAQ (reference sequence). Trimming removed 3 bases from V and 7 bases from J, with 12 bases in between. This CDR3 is CASSFVFRSEAFF. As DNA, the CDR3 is TGTGCCAGCAGCTTTGTGTTTCGGAGTGAAGCTTTCTTT.

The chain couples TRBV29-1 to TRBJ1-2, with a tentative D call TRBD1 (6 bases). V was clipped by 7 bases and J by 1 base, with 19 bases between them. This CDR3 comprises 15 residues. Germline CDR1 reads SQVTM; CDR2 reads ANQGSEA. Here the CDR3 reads CSARQTGPNNYGYTF. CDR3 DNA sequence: TGCAGCGCCCGCCAGACAGGCCCTAATAACTATGGCTACACCTTC.

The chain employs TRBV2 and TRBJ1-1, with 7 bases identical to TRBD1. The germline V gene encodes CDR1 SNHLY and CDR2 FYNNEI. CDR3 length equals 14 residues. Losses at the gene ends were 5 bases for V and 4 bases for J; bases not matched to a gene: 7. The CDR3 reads CASSLTGLGTEAFF. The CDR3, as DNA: TGTGCCAGCAGTTTGACAGGGCTTGGCACTGAAGCTTTCTTT. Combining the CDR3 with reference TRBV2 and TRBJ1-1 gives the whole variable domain EPEVTQTPSHQVTQMGQEVILRCVPISNHLYFYWYRQILGQKVEFLVSFYNNEISEKSEIFDDQFSVERPDGSNFTLKIRSTKLEDSAMYFCASSLTGLGTEAFFGQGTRLTVV.

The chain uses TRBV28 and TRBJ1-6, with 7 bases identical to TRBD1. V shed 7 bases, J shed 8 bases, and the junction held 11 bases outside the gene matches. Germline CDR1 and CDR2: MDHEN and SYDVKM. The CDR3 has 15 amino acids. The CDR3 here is CASTSGGGLYSPLHF. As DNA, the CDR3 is TGTGCCAGCACCTCAGGGGGTGGCCTCTATTCACCCCTCCACTTT.

CDR3 in DNA: TGTGCCAGCAGTGCCGGGACAGGGCTCCCCTACGAGCAGTACTTC. Protein sequence: CASSAGTGLPYEQYF. The chain is built from TRBV6-1 and TRBJ2-7, with 9 bases that match TRBD1. The germline V gene has CDR1 MNHNS and CDR2 SASEGT. The CDR3 is made up of 15 amino acids. Trimming took 4 bases from V and 2 from J; bases not matched to a gene: 6.